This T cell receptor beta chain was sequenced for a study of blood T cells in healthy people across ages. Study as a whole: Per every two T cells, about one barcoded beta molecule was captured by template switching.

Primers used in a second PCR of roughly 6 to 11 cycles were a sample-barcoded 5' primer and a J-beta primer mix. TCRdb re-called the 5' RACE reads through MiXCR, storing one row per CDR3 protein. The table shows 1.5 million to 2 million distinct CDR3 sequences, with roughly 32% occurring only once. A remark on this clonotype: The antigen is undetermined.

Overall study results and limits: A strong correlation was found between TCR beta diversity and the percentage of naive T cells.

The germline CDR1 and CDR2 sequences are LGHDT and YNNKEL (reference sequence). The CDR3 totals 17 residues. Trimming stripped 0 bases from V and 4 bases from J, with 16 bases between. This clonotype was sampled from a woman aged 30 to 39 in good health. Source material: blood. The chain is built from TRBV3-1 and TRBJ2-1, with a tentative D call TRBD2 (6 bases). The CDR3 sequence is CASSQESGGVDYNEQFF. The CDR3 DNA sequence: TGTGCCAGCAGCCAAGAGTCAGGAGGGGTAGATTACAATGAGCAGTTCTTC.